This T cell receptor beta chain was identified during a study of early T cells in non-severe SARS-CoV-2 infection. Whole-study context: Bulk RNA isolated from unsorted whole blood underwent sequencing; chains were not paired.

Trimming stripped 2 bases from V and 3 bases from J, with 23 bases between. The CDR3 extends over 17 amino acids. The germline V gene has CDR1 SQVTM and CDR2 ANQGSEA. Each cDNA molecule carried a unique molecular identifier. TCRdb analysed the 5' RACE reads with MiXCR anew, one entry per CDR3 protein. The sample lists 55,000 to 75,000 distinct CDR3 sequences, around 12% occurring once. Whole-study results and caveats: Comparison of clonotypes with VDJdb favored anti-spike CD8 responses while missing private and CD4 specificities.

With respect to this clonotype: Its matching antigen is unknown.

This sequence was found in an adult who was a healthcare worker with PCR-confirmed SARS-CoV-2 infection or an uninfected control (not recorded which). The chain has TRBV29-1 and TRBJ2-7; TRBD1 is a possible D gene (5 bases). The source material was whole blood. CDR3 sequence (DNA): TGCAGCGTTGAAACCCGCACCTGGCAAGGGGCGGTCTACGAGCAGTACTTC. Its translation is CSVETRTWQGAVYEQYF.